This T cell receptor (beta chain) derives from a study of T cell responses to AZD1222 COVID-19 vaccine. Findings and caveats of the study: It was only a handful of AZD1222 recipients who were seropositive at baseline. Within unmutated variant regions lay the reported targets of nearly half of spike-specific TCRs.

Some clones are missing from TCRdb's copy, which holds only in-frame ones; the method was immunoSEQ multiplex PCR. This table holds approximately 190,000 clones, 75% to 90% found once. On this clone: Its antigen remains unknown.

The ends were cut back, 5 bases at V and 4 bases at J, with 12 bases in the middle. Germline CDR1 KGHDR, CDR2 SFDVKD. This CDR3 contains 14 residues. V and J are TRBV24-1 and TRBJ2-3; the D gene is possibly TRBD1 (5 bases). This sequence was found in an adult in good health. This specimen was peripheral blood, taken on day 0 of MenACWY control vaccination. The CDR3 DNA reads as TGTGCCACCAGTGTAGGGGTCGAGGCAGATACGCAGTATTTT. Protein sequence: CATSVGVEADTQYF.